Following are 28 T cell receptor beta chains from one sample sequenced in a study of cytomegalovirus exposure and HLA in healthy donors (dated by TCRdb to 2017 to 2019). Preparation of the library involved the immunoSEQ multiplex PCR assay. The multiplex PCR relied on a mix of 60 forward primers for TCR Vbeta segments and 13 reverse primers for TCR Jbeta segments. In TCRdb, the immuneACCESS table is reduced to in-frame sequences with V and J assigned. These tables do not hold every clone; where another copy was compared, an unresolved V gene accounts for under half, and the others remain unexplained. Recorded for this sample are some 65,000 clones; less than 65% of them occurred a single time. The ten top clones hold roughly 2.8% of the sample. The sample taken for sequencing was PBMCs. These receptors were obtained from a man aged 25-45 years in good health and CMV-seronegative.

The CDR3 region has the DNA TGCGCCAGCAGCAAAGGACAGGGTCGGGCCTACGAGCAGTACTTC. It is translated as CASSKGQGRAYEQYF. The J gene is TRBJ2-7, the V gene TRBV5-1; 8 nucleotides agree with TRBD1. Germline CDR1 SGHRS, CDR2 YFSETQ. The CDR3 covers 15 residues. J gave up 2 bases and V 4 bases, and 8 bases lay outside the gene matches.

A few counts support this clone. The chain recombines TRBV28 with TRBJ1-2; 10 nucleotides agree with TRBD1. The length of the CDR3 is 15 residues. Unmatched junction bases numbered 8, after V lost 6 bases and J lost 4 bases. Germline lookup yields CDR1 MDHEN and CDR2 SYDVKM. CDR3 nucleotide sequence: TGTGCCAGCAGCGGGACAGGGGCCTTCGTCTATGGCTACACCTTC. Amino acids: CASSGTGAFVYGYTF.

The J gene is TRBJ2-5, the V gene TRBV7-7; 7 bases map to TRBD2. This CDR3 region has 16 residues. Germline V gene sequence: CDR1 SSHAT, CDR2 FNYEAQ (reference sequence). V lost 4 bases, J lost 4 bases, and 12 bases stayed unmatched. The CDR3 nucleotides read TGTGCCAGCAGCTCCGACCCGGGACTATCAGGAGAGACCCAGTACTTC. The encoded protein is CASSSDPGLSGETQYF.

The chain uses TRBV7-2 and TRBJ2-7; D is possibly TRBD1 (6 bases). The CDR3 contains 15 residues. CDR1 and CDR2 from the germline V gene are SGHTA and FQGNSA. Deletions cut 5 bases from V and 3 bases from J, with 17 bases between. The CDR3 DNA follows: TGTGCCAGCAGCCAAGACAGGCTGGGCGACTACGAGCAGTACTTC. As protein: CASSQDRLGDYEQYF.

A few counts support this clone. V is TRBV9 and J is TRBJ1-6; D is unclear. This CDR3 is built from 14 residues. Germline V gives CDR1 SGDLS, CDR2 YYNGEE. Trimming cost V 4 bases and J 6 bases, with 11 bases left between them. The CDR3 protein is CASSSRLSNSPLHF. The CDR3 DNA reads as TGTGCCAGCAGCTCTAGACTGAGTAATTCACCCCTCCACTTT.

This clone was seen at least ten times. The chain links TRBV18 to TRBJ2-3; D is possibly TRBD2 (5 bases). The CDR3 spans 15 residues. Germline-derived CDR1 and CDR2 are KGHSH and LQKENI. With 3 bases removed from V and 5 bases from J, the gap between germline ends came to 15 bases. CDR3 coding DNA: TGTGCCAGCTCACCGGCGGGCTACTCACTAGATACGCAGTATTTT. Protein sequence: CASSPAGYSLDTQYF.

The CDR3 is CASSYGRGASQPQHF. CDR3 DNA: TGTGCCAGCAGTTACGGCAGGGGGGCTTCTCAGCCCCAGCATTTT. The chain couples TRBV6-6 to TRBJ1-5; 7 bases are shared with TRBD1. The V gene's germline CDR1 is MNHNY and CDR2 SVGAGI (reference sequence). V lost 2 bases and J lost 6; bases outside the gene matches: 7. The CDR3 has 15 residues.

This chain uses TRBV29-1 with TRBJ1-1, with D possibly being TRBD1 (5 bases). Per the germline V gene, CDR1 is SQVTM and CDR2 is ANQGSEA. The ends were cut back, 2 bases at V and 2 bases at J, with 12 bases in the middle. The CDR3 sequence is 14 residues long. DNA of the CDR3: TGCAGCGTTGAACAGGGTGTGGAAAACACTGAAGCTTTCTTT. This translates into CSVEQGVENTEAFF.

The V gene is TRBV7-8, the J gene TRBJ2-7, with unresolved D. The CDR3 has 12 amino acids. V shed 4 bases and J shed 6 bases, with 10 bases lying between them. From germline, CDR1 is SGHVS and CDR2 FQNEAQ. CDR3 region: CASSWNSGEQYF. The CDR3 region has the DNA TGTGCCAGCAGCTGGAACTCGGGCGAGCAGTACTTC.

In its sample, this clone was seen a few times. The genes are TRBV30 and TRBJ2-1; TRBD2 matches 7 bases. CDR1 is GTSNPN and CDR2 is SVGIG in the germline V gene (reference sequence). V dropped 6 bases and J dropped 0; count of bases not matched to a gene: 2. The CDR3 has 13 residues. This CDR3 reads CACRGDSYNEQFF. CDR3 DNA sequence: TGTGCCTGCCGGGGGGACTCCTACAATGAGCAGTTCTTC.

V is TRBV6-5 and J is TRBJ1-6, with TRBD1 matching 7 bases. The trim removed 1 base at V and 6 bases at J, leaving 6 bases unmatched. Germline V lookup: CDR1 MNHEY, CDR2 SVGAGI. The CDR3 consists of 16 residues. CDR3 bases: TGTGCCAGCAGTTACTTAGTGGGACAGCTTAATTCACCCCTCCACTTT. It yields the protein CASSYLVGQLNSPLHF.

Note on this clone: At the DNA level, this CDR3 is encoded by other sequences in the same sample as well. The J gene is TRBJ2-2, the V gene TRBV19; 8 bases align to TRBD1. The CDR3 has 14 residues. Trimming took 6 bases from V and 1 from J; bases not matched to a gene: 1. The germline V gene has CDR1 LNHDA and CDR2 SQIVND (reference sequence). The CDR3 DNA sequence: TGTGCCAGTAGCGGACAGGGGAACACCGGGGAGCTGTTTTTT. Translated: CASSGQGNTGELFF.

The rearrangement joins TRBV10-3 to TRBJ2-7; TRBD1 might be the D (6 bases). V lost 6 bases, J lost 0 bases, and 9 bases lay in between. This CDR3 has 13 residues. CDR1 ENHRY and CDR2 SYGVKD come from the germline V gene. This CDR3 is CAIRPDSSYEQYF. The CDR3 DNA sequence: TGTGCCATCAGACCGGACAGCTCCTACGAGCAGTACTTC.

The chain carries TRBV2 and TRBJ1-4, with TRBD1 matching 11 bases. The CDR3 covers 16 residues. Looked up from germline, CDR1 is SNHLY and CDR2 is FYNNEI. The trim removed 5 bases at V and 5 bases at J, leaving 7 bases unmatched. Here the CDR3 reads CASSWDRGMGNEKLFF. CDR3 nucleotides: TGTGCCAGCAGTTGGGACAGGGGGATGGGGAATGAAAAACTGTTTTTT.

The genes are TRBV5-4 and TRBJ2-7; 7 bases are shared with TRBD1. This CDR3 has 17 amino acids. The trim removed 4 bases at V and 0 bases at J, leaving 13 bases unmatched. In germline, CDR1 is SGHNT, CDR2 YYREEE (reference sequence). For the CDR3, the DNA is TGTGCCAGCAGCCCACCGGGACAGCGTACCAGCTCCTACGAGCAGTACTTC. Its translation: CASSPPGQRTSSYEQYF.

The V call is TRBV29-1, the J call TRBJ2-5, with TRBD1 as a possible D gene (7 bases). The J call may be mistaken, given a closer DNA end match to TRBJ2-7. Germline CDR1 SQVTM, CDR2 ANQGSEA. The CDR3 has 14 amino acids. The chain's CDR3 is CSYQGGSNSYEQYF. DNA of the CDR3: TGCAGCTATCAGGGGGGATCGAACTCCTACGAGCAGTACTTC.

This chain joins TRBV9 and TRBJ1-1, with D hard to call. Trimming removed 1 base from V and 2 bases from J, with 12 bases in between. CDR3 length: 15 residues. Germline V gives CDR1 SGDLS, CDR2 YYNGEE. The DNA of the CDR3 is TGTGCCAGCAGCGTAATCGCCGAGGGTAACACTGAAGCTTTCTTT. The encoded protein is CASSVIAEGNTEAFF. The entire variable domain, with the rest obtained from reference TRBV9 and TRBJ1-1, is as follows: DSGVTQTPKHLITATGQRVTLRCSPRSGDLSVYWYQQSLDQGLQFLIQYYNGEERAKGNILERFSAQQFPDLHSELNLSSLELGDSALYFCASSVIAEGNTEAFFGQGTRLTVV.

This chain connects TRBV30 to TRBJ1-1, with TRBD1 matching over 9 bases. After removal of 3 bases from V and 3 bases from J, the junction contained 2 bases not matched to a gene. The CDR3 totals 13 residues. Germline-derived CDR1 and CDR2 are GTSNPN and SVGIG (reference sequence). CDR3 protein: CAWSRTGDTEAFF. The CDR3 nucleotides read TGTGCCTGGAGCAGGACAGGGGACACTGAAGCTTTCTTT.

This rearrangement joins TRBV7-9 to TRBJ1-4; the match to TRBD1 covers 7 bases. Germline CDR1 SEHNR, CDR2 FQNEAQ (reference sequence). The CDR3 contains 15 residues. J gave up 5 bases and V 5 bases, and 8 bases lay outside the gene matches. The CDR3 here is CASSPEGQINEKLFF. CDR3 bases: TGTGCCAGCAGCCCCGAGGGACAGATAAATGAAAAACTGTTTTTT.

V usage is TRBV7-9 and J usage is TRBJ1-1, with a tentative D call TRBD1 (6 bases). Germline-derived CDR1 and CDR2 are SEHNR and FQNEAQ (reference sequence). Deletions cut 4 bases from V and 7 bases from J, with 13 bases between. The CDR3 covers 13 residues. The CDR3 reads CASSSGGGGEAFF. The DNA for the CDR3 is TGTGCCAGCAGCTCGGGGGGCGGCGGTGAAGCTTTCTTT.

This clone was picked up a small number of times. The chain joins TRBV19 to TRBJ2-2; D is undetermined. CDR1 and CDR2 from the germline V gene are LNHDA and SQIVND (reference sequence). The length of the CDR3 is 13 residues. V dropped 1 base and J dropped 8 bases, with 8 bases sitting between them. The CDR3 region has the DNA TGTGCCAGTAGTATAGCTTACGGTGGGGAGCTGTTTTTT. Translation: CASSIAYGGELFF.

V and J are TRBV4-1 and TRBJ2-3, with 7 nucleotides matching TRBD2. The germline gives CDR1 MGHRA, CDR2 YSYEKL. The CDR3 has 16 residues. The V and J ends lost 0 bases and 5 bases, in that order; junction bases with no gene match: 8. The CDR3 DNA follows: TGCGCCAGCAGCCAAGATCCCCCAGCGGGGAAAGATACGCAGTATTTT. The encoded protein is CASSQDPPAGKDTQYF.

The chain's CDR3 is CASSPGEAEAFF. CDR3 nucleotide sequence: TGTGCCAGTAGCCCTGGGGAGGCTGAAGCTTTCTTT. The chain couples TRBV19 to TRBJ1-1, with no clear D. Trimming took 6 bases from V and 6 from J, leaving 11 bases between them. Germline loops: CDR1 LNHDA, CDR2 SQIVND (reference sequence). The length of the CDR3 is 12 residues.

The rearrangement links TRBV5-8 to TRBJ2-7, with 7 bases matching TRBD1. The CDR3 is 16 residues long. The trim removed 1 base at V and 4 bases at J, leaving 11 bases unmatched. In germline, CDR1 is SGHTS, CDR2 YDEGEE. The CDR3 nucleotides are TGTGCCAGCAGCTTGTCGGGATTAACAGGGGCGTACGAGCAGTACTTC. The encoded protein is CASSLSGLTGAYEQYF.

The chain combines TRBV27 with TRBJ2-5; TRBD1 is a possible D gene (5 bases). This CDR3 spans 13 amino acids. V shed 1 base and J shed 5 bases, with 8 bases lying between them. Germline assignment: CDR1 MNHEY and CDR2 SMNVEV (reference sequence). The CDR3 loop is CASSLWPGETQYF. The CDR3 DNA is TGTGCCAGCAGTTTATGGCCAGGGGAGACCCAGTACTTC.

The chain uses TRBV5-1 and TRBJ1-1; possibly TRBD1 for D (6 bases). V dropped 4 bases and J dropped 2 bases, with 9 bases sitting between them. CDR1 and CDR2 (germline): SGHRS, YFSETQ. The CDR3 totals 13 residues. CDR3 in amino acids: CASSTGQNTEAFF. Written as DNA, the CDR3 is TGCGCCAGCAGCACAGGGCAAAACACTGAAGCTTTCTTT.

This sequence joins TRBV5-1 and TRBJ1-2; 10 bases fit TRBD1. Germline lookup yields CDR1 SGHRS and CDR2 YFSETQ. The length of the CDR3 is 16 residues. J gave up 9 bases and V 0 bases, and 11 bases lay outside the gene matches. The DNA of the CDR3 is TGCGCCAGCAGCTTGGAACCCCGGACAGGGGGAATGAGCTACACCTTC. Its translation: CASSLEPRTGGMSYTF.

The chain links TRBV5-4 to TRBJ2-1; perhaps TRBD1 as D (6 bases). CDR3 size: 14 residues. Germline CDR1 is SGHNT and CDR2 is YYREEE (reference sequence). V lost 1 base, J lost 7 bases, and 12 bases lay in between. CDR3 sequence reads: CASSLTVQGNEQFF. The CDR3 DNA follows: TGTGCCAGCAGCTTGACAGTCCAGGGGAATGAGCAGTTCTTC.